This entry describes one T cell receptor (beta chain). The antigen is not known. Roughly 100,000 TCR templates underwent assay in every sample. Generated by immunoSEQ multiplex PCR, the TCRdb table keeps only in-frame clones and is missing some. The data hold roughly 100,000 clones, with about nine tenths observed a single time. The V gene's germline CDR1 is LGHNA and CDR2 YSLEER. The CDR3 length is 16 residues. Trimming cost V 1 base and J 4 bases, with 16 bases left between them. This entry comes from a study of siplizumab effects on memory and regulatory T cells. Points from the study as a whole: Memory cells seemed less diverse than naive T cells, which also seemed major contributors to the alloresponse. Proliferating CD4+ or CD8+ clones, roughly 75-97% of them, lacked an assignable naive or memory phenotype.

Sequencing was done on a sample of non-Treg CD4+ T cells sorted from blood. This TCR came from a human donor in good health. The V call is TRBV4-3, the J call TRBJ1-1; maybe TRBD1 (6 bases). The CDR3 here is CASSQAEGGLGTEAFF. CDR3 DNA: TGCGCCAGCAGCCAAGCCGAGGGGGGGCTTGGCACTGAAGCTTTCTTT.